The 9 T cell receptor beta chains listed next were all sequenced from one sample in a study of blood T cells in healthy people across ages. Primers used in a second PCR of roughly 6 to 11 cycles were a sample-barcoded 5' primer and a J-beta primer mix. Using its own MiXCR run on the 5' RACE reads, TCRdb lists one record per CDR3 protein. The sample lists 450,000 to 700,000 distinct CDR3 sequences, 27% occurring once. The sample taken for sequencing was blood. These receptors were obtained from a woman aged 70-85 years in good health.

This clonotype was seen a few times. The genes are TRBV29-1 and TRBJ1-2; TRBD1 is a possible D gene (6 bases). Germline V gives CDR1 SQVTM, CDR2 ANQGSEA. This CDR3 comprises 15 residues. V lost 4 bases to trimming and J lost 3 bases, with 18 bases between them. CDR3 protein: CSVGGDTKGDYGYTF. In DNA, the CDR3 is TGCAGCGTTGGGGGAGACACCAAGGGGGACTATGGCTACACCTTC.

In regard to this clonotype: A junction end diverges from the germline sequence, so it may reflect a read error. The chain links TRBV7-2 to TRBJ1-4; 7 positions agree with TRBD1. Per germline, CDR1 SGHTA and CDR2 FQGNSA. The CDR3 length is 16 residues. CDR3: CASSLARDSGNEKLSF. In DNA, the CDR3 is TGTGCCAGCAGCTTAGCGCGGGACAGCGGGAATGAAAAACTGTCTTTT.

V gene TRBV5-1 combines with J gene TRBJ2-3; 14 bases agree with TRBD2. V was clipped by 2 bases and J by 7 bases; unmatched bases: 21. Germline V lookup: CDR1 SGHRS, CDR2 YFSETQ. The CDR3 is made up of 21 amino acids. This CDR3 reads CASSFRSGLAGGPAAVNTQYF. Written as DNA, the CDR3 is TGCGCCAGCAGCTTCCGGTCCGGACTAGCGGGGGGCCCGGCAGCGGTGAATACGCAGTATTTT.

This clonotype was picked up a small number of times. Germline and junction disagree at one end, which may indicate a read error. The CDR3 spells CASSHRDEAAYSNQPQHF. Here the CDR3 DNA reads TGTGCTAGCAGTCACCGGGACGAAGCCGCCTATAGCAATCAGCCCCAGCATTTT. This chain connects TRBV28 to TRBJ1-5; possibly TRBD1 for D (5 bases). Germline loops: CDR1 MDHEN, CDR2 SYDVKM. The CDR3 loop spans 18 amino acids.

The chain links TRBV2 to TRBJ1-4; maybe TRBD1 (6 bases). The CDR3 is 16 residues long. Germline V gene sequence: CDR1 SNHLY, CDR2 FYNNEI. Trimming left V 8 bases short and J 3 bases short, with 19 bases between. In DNA form, the CDR3 reads TGTGCCAGCGGGGGGGCTGACGCGGCGGCTAATGAAAAACTGTTTTTT. It codes for CASGGADAAANEKLFF.

This clonotype was observed a handful of times. This rearrangement joins TRBV7-2 to TRBJ2-3, with 10 bases identical to TRBD1. CDR1 and CDR2 from the germline V gene are SGHTA and FQGNSA. The V segment lost 8 bases and the J segment 5 bases; nucleotides outside the gene matches: 16. This CDR3 spans 17 amino acids. Here the CDR3 DNA reads TGTGCCAGCTCCCCAACCCCGGTAGGGACAGGGGAAGATACGCAGTATTTT. As protein: CASSPTPVGTGEDTQYF.

V is TRBV5-1 and J is TRBJ1-4; unclear D gene. Between the trimmed V and J ends, which lost 0 bases and 0 bases, there was a span of 9 bases. The germline V gene encodes CDR1 SGHRS and CDR2 YFSETQ. The CDR3 loop spans 16 amino acids. In DNA form, the CDR3 reads TGCGCCAGCAGCTTGGCCGGAACTACAACTAATGAAAAACTGTTTTTT. Its translation: CASSLAGTTTNEKLFF.

This sequence joins TRBV7-2 and TRBJ2-5, with no clear D. With 1 base removed from V and 5 bases from J, the gap between germline ends came to 14 bases. Germline assignment: CDR1 SGHTA and CDR2 FQGNSA. CDR3 length: 15 residues. The CDR3 reads CASSLGQLYLETQYF. The CDR3 nucleotides are TGTGCCAGCAGCTTAGGGCAGCTATACCTGGAGACCCAGTACTTC.

The chain couples TRBV20-1 to TRBJ1-5, with 12 nucleotides matching TRBD1. V was pared by 5 bases and J by 5 bases, with 7 bases of the junction left unmatched. This CDR3 comprises 15 residues. Germline V gene sequence: CDR1 DFQATT, CDR2 SNEGSKA (reference sequence). CDR3 sequence reads: CSAVVGDRGHQPQHF. CDR3 DNA sequence: TGCAGTGCTGTCGTTGGGGACAGGGGGCATCAGCCCCAGCATTTT.